These 10 T cell receptor beta chains came from one sample sequenced in a study of blood T cell repertoires in COVID-19. Using immunoSEQ multiplex PCR, the repertoire was profiled, and TCRdb retains in-frame clones only, with some absent. The sample contains 250,000 to 350,000 clones, 70% to 85% of which appear only once. The source material was peripheral blood. The receptors were gathered from a human donor with COVID-19, enrolled during active disease. The donor label of this sample is uncertain.

The chain recombines TRBV3-1 (or the pseudogene TRBV3-2) with TRBJ2-5; D is perhaps TRBD1 (6 bases). The V end lost 2 bases, the J end lost 5 bases, and 18 bases lay between the germline ends. This CDR3 is built from 16 residues. Germline V CDR1 and CDR2: LGHDT, YNNKEL (reference sequence). CDR3 sequence reads: CASSQNHRVAAETQYF. CDR3 DNA sequence: TGTGCCAGCAGCCAAAATCACAGGGTGGCCGCGGAGACCCAGTACTTC.

The CDR3 sequence is CASSRDPGAEAFF. As DNA, the CDR3 is TGTGCCAGCAGTCGGGACCCAGGGGCTGAAGCTTTCTTT. The chain is built from TRBV6-5 and TRBJ1-1; a possible D gene is TRBD1 (6 bases). The germline V gene encodes CDR1 MNHEY and CDR2 SVGAGI. This CDR3 comprises 13 residues. With 5 bases removed from V and 6 bases from J, the gap between germline ends came to 13 bases.

The chain uses TRBV27 and TRBJ1-3; TRBD1 might be the D (6 bases). The length of the CDR3 is 17 residues. Per the germline V gene, CDR1 is MNHEY and CDR2 is SMNVEV (reference sequence). Trimming took 6 bases from V and 0 from J, leaving 18 bases between them. The CDR3 DNA reads as TGTGCCAGCAGACCCTACCCTCAGGGGCCCTCTGGAAACACCATATATTTT. As protein: CASRPYPQGPSGNTIYF.

The chain recombines TRBV23-1 with TRBJ1-2, with D unresolved. TRBV23-1 is classed as an ORF, of uncertain function. The V gene lost 11 bases and the J gene lost 4 bases, with 14 bases spanning the gap. This CDR3 contains 12 residues. As DNA, the CDR3 is TGCGCCGCCATTATGGGCAGCTATGGCTACACCTTC. It specifies CAAIMGSYGYTF.

The chain carries TRBV3-1 (or the pseudogene TRBV3-2) and TRBJ1-1, with no clear D. The V end lost 0 bases, the J end lost 11 bases, and 7 bases lay between the germline ends. CDR3 size: 11 residues. From germline, CDR1 is LGHDT and CDR2 YNNKEL (reference sequence). This CDR3 is CASSQDRGAFF. CDR3 nucleotides: TGTGCCAGCAGCCAAGACAGAGGGGCTTTCTTT.

The gene calls are TRBV10-3 and TRBJ1-1; D possibly corresponds to TRBD1 (6 bases). The CDR3 is 12 amino acids. V was cut by 10 bases and J by 1 base, with 10 bases left in between. CDR1 and CDR2 (germline): ENHRY, SYGVKD. The CDR3 sequence is CATGHRNTEAFF. The CDR3 DNA reads as TGTGCCACGGGACACCGGAACACTGAAGCTTTCTTT.

The chain joins TRBV19 to TRBJ2-3; 7 nucleotides match TRBD2. Per germline, CDR1 LNHDA and CDR2 SQIVND (reference sequence). The ends lost 1 base at V and 2 bases at J; junction bases unmatched: 3. The CDR3 loop spans 15 amino acids. The CDR3 DNA reads as TGTGCCAGTAGTATAGCTAGCGGATTCACAGATACGCAGTATTTT. Translated: CASSIASGFTDTQYF.

This clone was seen once. The chain recombines TRBV5-1 with TRBJ2-1; 7 nucleotides align to TRBD1. This CDR3 comprises 14 residues. Losses at the gene ends were 3 bases for V and 4 bases for J; bases not matched to a gene: 4. Germline CDR1 reads SGHRS; CDR2 reads YFSETQ. CDR3: CASSSSQGYNEQFF. CDR3 DNA: TGCGCCAGCAGCTCTTCACAGGGGTACAATGAGCAGTTCTTC.

This sequence joins TRBV7-3 and TRBJ2-3; no definite D call. The ends were cut back, 4 bases at V and 0 bases at J, with 5 bases in the middle. This CDR3 is 13 amino acids long. Germline V CDR1 and CDR2: SGHTA, FQGTGA. The CDR3: CASSSQSTDTQYF. The CDR3 DNA sequence: TGTGCCAGCAGCTCACAGAGCACAGATACGCAGTATTTT.

V gene TRBV9 combines with J gene TRBJ2-2; the D gene is possibly TRBD1 (5 bases). Germline V gene data show CDR1 as SGDLS and CDR2 as YYNGEE. The CDR3 extends over 14 amino acids. The germline V and J ends were trimmed by 6 bases and 1 base, with 10 bases remaining between them. CDR3 DNA sequence: TGTGCCAGCAAGGGTACAGGGAACACCGGGGAGCTGTTTTTT. It yields the protein CASKGTGNTGELFF. Combining the CDR3 with reference TRBV9 and TRBJ2-2 gives the whole variable domain DSGVTQTPKHLITATGQRVTLRCSPRSGDLSVYWYQQSLDQGLQFLIQYYNGEERAKGNILERFSAQQFPDLHSELNLSSLELGDSALYFCASKGTGNTGELFFGEGSRLTVL.